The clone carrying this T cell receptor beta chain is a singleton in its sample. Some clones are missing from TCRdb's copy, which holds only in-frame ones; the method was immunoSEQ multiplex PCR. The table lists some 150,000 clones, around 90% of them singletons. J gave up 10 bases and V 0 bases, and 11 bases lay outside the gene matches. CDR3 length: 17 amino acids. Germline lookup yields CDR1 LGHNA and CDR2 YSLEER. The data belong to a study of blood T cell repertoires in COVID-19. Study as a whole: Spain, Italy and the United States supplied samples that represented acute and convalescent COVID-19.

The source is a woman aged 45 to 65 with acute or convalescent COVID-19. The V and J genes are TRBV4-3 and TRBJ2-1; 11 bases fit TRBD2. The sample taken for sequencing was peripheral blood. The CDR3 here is CASSQDRSSGRAWEQFF. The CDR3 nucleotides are TGCGCCAGCAGCCAAGATAGGAGTAGCGGGAGGGCCTGGGAGCAGTTCTTC.